This T cell receptor beta chain emerged from a study of control samples from healthy donors and cancer patients. About this clone itself: Different DNA sequences within this sample yield the same CDR3.

Profiling relied on immunoSEQ multiplex PCR, and the TCRdb table lists in-frame clones only, not all of them. The table has roughly 120,000 clones, approximately 90% seen once; the top ten hold about 4.2%. CDR1 is MNHEY and CDR2 is SVGAGI in the germline V gene. The V end lost 6 bases, the J end lost 3 bases, and 9 bases lay between the germline ends. The CDR3 consists of 13 residues. The V and J genes are TRBV6-5 and TRBJ1-5; D gene uncertain. The source is a human donor in good health. The donor label of this sample is uncertain. Sequenced: blood. The CDR3 bases are TGTGCCAGCAGACAAGGACCCAATCAGCCCCAGCATTTT. This codes for CASRQGPNQPQHF.